The 15 T cell receptor beta chains in this list originate from one sample, sequenced in a study of Tregs in tolerant kidney transplant recipients. This table comes from immunoSEQ multiplex PCR, and its TCRdb copy is limited to in-frame clones, with some not included. This sample's table has about 30,000 clones. The material was CD8+ T cells from blood, obtained before the transplant. These receptors all stem from a human donor who received a combined kidney and bone marrow transplant.

In regard to this clone: From the germline J gene comes the end of the CDR3, since the read stops 3 residues before it. J is TRBJ1-6 and V is TRBV5-4, with a tentative D call TRBD1 (6 bases). The germline V and J ends were trimmed by 4 bases and 7 bases, with 18 bases remaining between them. The CDR3 is 16 amino acids. Germline CDR1 reads SGHNT; CDR2 reads YYREEE (reference sequence). The sequenced CDR3 bases are TGTGCCAGCAGCGCCGCGGGGGGGCAGGAGAATTCACCC. Translation: CASSAAGGQENSP. The CDR3 reads in full as CASSAAGGQENSPLHF.

In the case of this clone: Read data end 3 residues before the CDR3 end; the end is taken from the germline J gene. The chain employs TRBV28 and TRBJ1-4, with a weak D call TRBD1 (6 bases). The V and J ends lost 6 bases and 7 bases respectively, with 15 bases between them. Germline V lookup: CDR1 MDHEN, CDR2 SYDVKM. The CDR3 is made up of 14 amino acids. CDR3 amino acids: CASSLQGAGEKLFF. The sequenced CDR3 bases are TGTGCCAGCAGCCTACAGGGCGCGGGTGAAAAA.

With regard to this clone: The read ends 3 residues shy of where the CDR3 ends; the end is completed using the germline J gene. V gene TRBV28 combines with J gene TRBJ2-5, with TRBD1 matching 10 bases. The CDR3 totals 14 residues. J gave up 4 bases and V 6 bases, and 5 bases lay outside the gene matches. Germline CDR1 MDHEN, CDR2 SYDVKM. CDR3: CASRMTGGRETQYF. The DNA read from the CDR3 is TGTGCCAGCAGGATGACAGGGGGCCGAGAGACC. Drawing the rest from reference TRBV28 and TRBJ2-5, the complete variable domain is DVKVTQSSRYLVKRTGEKVFLECVQDMDHENMFWYRQDPGLGLRLIYFSYDVKMKEKGDIPEGYSVSREKKERFSLILESASTNQTSMYLCASRMTGGRETQYFGPGTRLLVL.

Points on this clone: The read halts 3 residues ahead of the CDR3 end, with the missing end drawn from the germline J gene. The chain uses TRBV20-1 and TRBJ2-7; the match to TRBD2 covers 8 bases. Germline CDR1 is DFQATT and CDR2 is SNEGSKA (reference sequence). The length of the CDR3 is 15 residues. J was trimmed by 1 base and V by 0 bases; bases with no gene match: 5. CDR3 sequence: CSARDQASGSYEQYF. Partial CDR3 DNA: TGCAGTGCTAGAGATCAGGCTAGCGGGTCCTACGAG.

A note on this clone: Read coverage stops 3 residues before the CDR3 terminus; the germline J gene supplies the remainder. The V gene is TRBV29-1, the J gene TRBJ2-7, with 7 bases identical to TRBD1. This CDR3 spans 13 amino acids. The junction had 9 bases not matched to a gene; V was cut back by 6 bases and J by 4 bases. CDR1 is SQVTM, CDR2 ANQGSEA, per germline. The CDR3 is CSVQDRNEYEQYF. The part of the CDR3 DNA that was read is TGCAGCGTCCAGGACAGGAACGAATACGAG.

A note on this clone: The read falls 3 residues short of the CDR3 end, and the missing part is taken from the germline J gene. The gene calls are TRBV7-9 and TRBJ2-1; D uncertain. The V end lost 5 bases, the J end lost 7 bases, and 9 bases lay between the germline ends. Looked up from germline, CDR1 is SEHNR and CDR2 is FQNEAQ (reference sequence). The CDR3 spans 12 residues. The sequenced part of the CDR3 DNA is TGTGCCAGCAGCCCGCAGCGTAATGAG. Translation: CASSPQRNE. The full-length CDR3 reads as CASSPQRNEQFF.

Points on this clone: The read comes to an end 3 residues before the CDR3 does, leaving the germline J gene to fill in the end. The chain has TRBV23-1 and TRBJ2-1, with D unresolved. TRBV23-1 is labeled an ORF, and its function is uncertain. The CDR3 is 14 amino acids. V lost 4 bases and J lost 2, with 9 bases in between. CDR3 loop: CASSRVATYNEQFF. The DNA read from the CDR3 is TGCGCCAGCAGTCGGGTAGCTACCTACAATGAG.

On this clone: The read ends 3 residues before the CDR3 terminus; that terminus is restored from the germline J gene. The chain uses TRBV29-1 and TRBJ2-1; 7 nucleotides match TRBD1. The CDR3 is 15 residues long. Germline loops: CDR1 SQVTM, CDR2 ANQGSEA. The V gene end was trimmed by 4 bases and the J gene end by 4 bases; junction bases not matched to a gene: 10. CDR3 in amino acids: CSVGPTGLTYNEQFF. The sequenced part of the CDR3 DNA is TGCAGCGTTGGGCCGACAGGGCTAACGTACAATGAG.

A remark on this clone: Read data end 3 residues before the CDR3 end; the end is taken from the germline J gene. The chain couples TRBV7-9 to TRBJ2-7; D is unclear. This CDR3 has 14 residues. Germline V gives CDR1 SEHNR, CDR2 FQNEAQ (reference sequence). V lost 8 bases to trimming and J lost 2 bases, with 16 bases between them. The covered CDR3 bases are TGTGCCAGCTCCCTGCTGGCAGAGGCCTACGAG. It is translated as CASSLLAEAYE. The full CDR3 sequence reads CASSLLAEAYEQYF.

About this clone itself: The read is 3 residues too short to cover the CDR3 end, so that end is filled in from the germline J gene. The V and J genes are TRBV20-1 and TRBJ2-7; 10 positions match TRBD2. CDR1 and CDR2 (germline): DFQATT, SNEGSKA (reference sequence). The CDR3 sequence is 14 residues long. V shed 3 bases and J 2 bases; nucleotides not matched to a gene: 4. CDR3 DNA (partial): TGCAGTGCTAGCGGACTAGCGGAAGCCTACGAG. Residues: CSASGLAEAYE. In full, the CDR3 reads CSASGLAEAYEQYF.

The CDR3 is CASSMAATGELFF. The sequenced part of the CDR3 DNA is TGTGCCAGTAGTATGGCGGCCACCGGGGAG. The chain carries TRBV19 and TRBJ2-2, with unresolved D. The read gets to within 3 residues of the CDR3 end, and the germline J gene fills in the rest. The length of the CDR3 is 13 residues. Trimming stripped 3 bases from V and 4 bases from J, with 6 bases between. Germline values: CDR1 LNHDA, CDR2 SQIVND (reference sequence).

Notes on this clone: The missing CDR3 end, 3 residues past where the read stops, is filled in from the germline J gene. J is TRBJ2-2 and V is TRBV20-1, with TRBD2 matching 8 bases. Per the germline V gene, CDR1 is DFQATT and CDR2 is SNEGSKA (reference sequence). V was pared by 4 bases and J by 7 bases, with 11 bases of the junction left unmatched. This CDR3 is 15 amino acids long. The covered CDR3 bases are TGCAGTGCTATTAGCGGGGTGGGGGTGGACGGGGAG. Protein sequence: CSAISGVGVDGE. The full CDR3 is CSAISGVGVDGELFF.

The CDR3 sequence: CASSDRTGAKNIQYF. The part of the CDR3 DNA that was read is TGTGCCAGCAGCGATCGGACAGGGGCCAAAAACATT. This chain uses TRBV7-6 with TRBJ2-4, with 8 positions matching TRBD1. Read coverage stops 3 residues before the CDR3 terminus; the germline J gene supplies the remainder. The CDR3 totals 15 residues. The germline V gene encodes CDR1 SGHVS and CDR2 FNYEAQ. The trim removed 5 bases at V and 1 base at J, leaving 4 bases unmatched.

As for this clone: With the read ending 3 residues before the CDR3 end, the germline J gene is used to fill in that end. This chain uses TRBV2 with TRBJ2-7; 12 bases agree with TRBD1. Trimming at V came to 3 bases and at J to 4 bases, leaving 7 bases not matched to a gene. The CDR3 runs to 16 residues. Germline CDR1 is SNHLY and CDR2 is FYNNEI. Incomplete CDR3 DNA: TGTGCCAGCAGTGACGCAGGGACAGGGGGCCGGTACGAG. As protein: CASSDAGTGGRYE. The full CDR3 reads CASSDAGTGGRYEQYF.

A word on this clone: The CDR3 end falls 3 residues outside the read, so it is completed with the germline J gene. The gene calls are TRBV19 and TRBJ1-1; D remains ambiguous. The V end lost 5 bases, the J end lost 4 bases, and 8 bases lay between the germline ends. CDR1 and CDR2 (germline): LNHDA, SQIVND (reference sequence). This CDR3 contains 12 residues. The CDR3 bases that were read are TGTGCCAGTAGTTCAGGTCCCACTGAA. This encodes CASSSGPTE. The full-length CDR3 reads as CASSSGPTEAFF.